The clone carrying this T cell receptor (beta chain) was seen only a few times. These data come from a study of blood T cell repertoires in COVID-19. Libraries were prepared by immunoSEQ multiplex PCR; TCRdb keeps only in-frame clonotypes and omits some of them. The profile shows 200,000 to 250,000 clones, under 90% of them singletons. The participants were between roughly 18 and 89 years old and came from about two dozen US areas. In germline, CDR1 is MNHNS, CDR2 SASEGT. V lost 3 bases, J lost 7 bases, and 15 bases lay in between. CDR3 length equals 14 residues. The TCR sequence derives from a middle-aged man who had recovered from COVID-19. The sequenced sample was PBMCs or T cells enriched from blood (not recorded which). The chain is built from TRBV6-1 and TRBJ1-2; D unclear. The DNA for the CDR3 is TGTGCCAGCAGTGATTACGTCGGTCTCGGTGGCTACACCTTC. Translation: CASSDYVGLGGYTF.